The rows below give T cell receptor beta chains drawn from one sample of a study of control samples from healthy donors and cancer patients. Measured with immunoSEQ multiplex PCR; TCRdb has only the in-frame clones, and not every one. The sample carries some 97,000 clones, roughly 84% recorded once. The sequenced material came from blood. These receptors originate from a woman aged 45-65 years in good health. Each CDR3 is given with its conserved first and last residue. The D gene is left open where the match is weak. Clone size is shown for a subset of rows, as once, few, many or a class of expanded clone.

CDR3 protein: CASSIIRAGGHSYNEQFF
CDR3 DNA: TGTGCCAGTAGTATCATAAGAGCGGGAGGGCACTCCTACAATGAGCAGTTCTTC
D gene: TRBD2
J gene: TRBJ2-1
clone size: NA
V gene: TRBV19

CDR3 protein: CASREPPGGMNTEAFF
CDR3 DNA: TGTGCCAGCAGGGAACCCCCTGGGGGGATGAACACTGAAGCTTTCTTT
D gene: NA
J gene: TRBJ1-1
clone size: NA
V gene: TRBV25-1

CDR3 protein: CASSGASSKKLFF
CDR3 DNA: TGTGCCAGCAGTGGGGCATCGTCGAAAAAACTGTTTTTT
D gene: NA
J gene: TRBJ1-4
clone size: NA
V gene: TRBV9

CDR3 protein: CASSVEGDNGYTF
CDR3 DNA: TGTGCCAGCAGCGTAGAAGGGGATAATGGCTACACCTTC
D gene: NA
J gene: TRBJ1-2
clone size: NA
V gene: TRBV9

CDR3 protein: CASSLTGGSTDTQYF
CDR3 DNA: TGTGCCAGCAGCTTAACGGGAGGGTCCACAGATACGCAGTATTTT
D gene: TRBD2
J gene: TRBJ2-3
clone size: NA
V gene: TRBV7-7

CDR3 protein: CASMWPGPPRAEAFF
CDR3 DNA: TGTGCCAGTATGTGGCCAGGGCCCCCCCGCGCTGAAGCTTTCTTT
D gene: NA
J gene: TRBJ1-1
clone size: once
V gene: TRBV19

CDR3 protein: CASSSLGSEQFF
CDR3 DNA: TGTGCCAGCAGCTCCCTAGGCAGTGAGCAGTTCTTC
D gene: NA
J gene: TRBJ2-1
clone size: NA
V gene: TRBV11-1

CDR3 protein: CAWGTVDEQFF
CDR3 DNA: TGTGCCTGGGGTACGGTGGATGAGCAGTTCTTC
D gene: NA
J gene: TRBJ2-1
clone size: NA
V gene: TRBV30

CDR3 protein: CASSFRTGWDTQYF
CDR3 DNA: TGCGCCAGCAGCTTTCGGACTGGTTGGGATACGCAGTATTTT
D gene: NA
J gene: TRBJ2-3
clone size: NA
V gene: TRBV5-1

CDR3 protein: CASSPPGTSGTGELFF
CDR3 DNA: TGCGCCAGCAGCCCACCCGGGACTAGCGGCACCGGGGAGCTGTTTTTT
D gene: TRBD2
J gene: TRBJ2-2
clone size: NA
V gene: TRBV4-1

CDR3 protein: CASSKGNTQYF
CDR3 DNA: TGTGCCAGCAGCAAGGGAAATACGCAGTATTTT
D gene: NA
J gene: TRBJ2-3
clone size: NA
V gene: TRBV5-6

CDR3 protein: CASSPRWGEQPQHF
CDR3 DNA: TGTGCCAGCAGCCCGCGGTGGGGGGAGCAGCCCCAGCATTTT
D gene: NA
J gene: TRBJ1-5
clone size: NA
V gene: TRBV9

CDR3 protein: CASSLVGRMNTEAFF
CDR3 DNA: TGTGCCAGCAGCTTGGTCGGACGGATGAACACTGAAGCTTTCTTT
D gene: NA
J gene: TRBJ1-1
clone size: NA
V gene: TRBV5-4

CDR3 protein: CASSLGRLNEKLFF
CDR3 DNA: TGTGCCAGCAGTCTGGGACGGCTTAATGAAAAACTGTTTTTT
D gene: NA
J gene: TRBJ1-4
clone size: few
V gene: TRBV27

CDR3 protein: CASSPFANTEAFF
CDR3 DNA: TGTGCCAGCAGCCCATTCGCGAACACTGAAGCTTTCTTT
D gene: NA
J gene: TRBJ1-1
clone size: NA
V gene: TRBV6-5

CDR3 protein: CASSLEGRSDTQYF
CDR3 DNA: TGTGCCAGCAGCTTGGAAGGGAGGTCAGATACGCAGTATTTT
D gene: NA
J gene: TRBJ2-3
clone size: NA
V gene: TRBV7-3